A single sample gave rise to the 17 T cell receptor beta chains below, sequenced in a study of CD8+CD57+ T cells in acquired aplastic anemia. Genomic DNA templated the TCR beta VDJ and CDR3 profiling. TCRdb passed the reads through MiXCR, listing each CDR3 protein once. This sample yields around 170,000 distinct CDR3 sequences, of which around 47% are seen a single time; approximately 9.7% belongs to the top ten. All patients picked for sequencing had shown, by flow cytometry, an expansion of CD8+CD57+ cells. The sequenced material came from sorted CD4+, CD8+, or CD8+CD57+ T cells (not recorded which) from PBMCs. The source of these receptors is a human donor with aplastic anemia.

Regarding this clonotype: This sequence may be a read error, since a much larger clone differs from it by one base. CDR3 loop: CASSQHITGPLNTEASF. DNA of the CDR3: TGTGCCAGTAGTCAGCATATAACAGGACCATTGAACACTGAAGCTTCCTTT. The rearrangement uses TRBV19 and TRBJ1-1; maybe TRBD1 (5 bases). Germline CDR1 LNHDA, CDR2 SQIVND (reference sequence). The CDR3 length is 17 residues.

The chain has TRBV11-1 and TRBJ2-7, with 7 bases fitting TRBD1. The V gene's germline CDR1 is SGHAT and CDR2 FQDESV (reference sequence). Germline trimming cut 4 bases from V and 3 bases from J; bases unmatched to any gene: 15. The CDR3 extends over 17 amino acids. CDR3 in DNA: TGTGCCAGCAGCTGTCAAATAGGAACCCGGGACAGCTACGAGCAGTACTTC. Amino acid sequence: CASSCQIGTRDSYEQYF.

On this clonotype: At one boundary the junction diverges from the germline segment, which might be a read error. This sequence joins TRBV15 and TRBJ2-5, with a tentative D call TRBD1 (6 bases). The CDR3 contains 14 residues. Germline values: CDR1 LNHNV, CDR2 YYDKDF (reference sequence). CDR3: CATCTGASGEIQCF. CDR3 coding DNA: TGTGCCACCTGCACCGGGGCCTCAGGGGAGATCCAGTGCTTC.

The gene calls are TRBV13 and TRBJ2-3; 14 bases line up with TRBD2. With 4 bases clipped from V and 5 bases from J, the junction kept 8 bases outside the gene matches. Per the germline V gene, CDR1 is PRHDT and CDR2 is FYEKMQ (reference sequence). The CDR3 is 17 residues long. The CDR3 DNA reads TGTGCCAGCAGCTCACGACTAGCGGGGGGGACATTAGATACGCAGTATTTT. It yields the protein CASSSRLAGGTLDTQYF.

The V gene is TRBV10-3, the J gene TRBJ1-5; D is uncertain. Trimming stripped 2 bases from V and 11 bases from J, with 7 bases between. The CDR3 has 11 amino acids. Looked up from germline, CDR1 is ENHRY and CDR2 is SYGVKD. The CDR3 loop reads CAISEAGSQHF. CDR3 nucleotide sequence: TGTGCCATCAGTGAGGCGGGGTCCCAGCATTTT.

There are many counts of this clonotype. V gene TRBV2 combines with J gene TRBJ2-7, with 7 positions matching TRBD1. J lost 0 bases, V lost 10 bases, and 6 bases had no gene match. The CDR3 loop spans 13 amino acids. Germline assignment: CDR1 SNHLY and CDR2 FYNNEI. CDR3 sequence (DNA): TGTGCCACCCGGACAGGCACCTCCTACGAGCAGTACTTC. It encodes CATRTGTSYEQYF. Variable domain in full (rest from reference TRBV2 and TRBJ2-7): EPEVTQTPSHQVTQMGQEVILRCVPISNHLYFYWYRQILGQKVEFLVSFYNNEISEKSEIFDDQFSVERPDGSNFTLKIRSTKLEDSAMYFCATRTGTSYEQYFGPGTRLTVT.

The gene calls are TRBV6-9 and TRBJ2-5; D not resolved. CDR3 size: 14 residues. Trimming removed 4 bases at V and 5 bases at J, with 14 bases between. From germline, CDR1 is MNHGY and CDR2 SVAAGI. CDR3 in amino acids: CASSSNTRRETQYF. CDR3 nucleotide sequence: TGTGCCAGCAGTTCGAACACCCGACGGGAGACCCAGTACTTC.

The gene calls are TRBV29-1 and TRBJ2-7; D may be TRBD2 (6 bases). V was cut by 6 bases and J by 1 base, with 13 bases left in between. CDR3 length: 13 amino acids. Germline V gene lookup returns CDR1 SQVTM and CDR2 ANQGSEA. The CDR3 bases are TGCAGCGTGTGGTCAGGAGGGTCCTACGAGCAGTACTTC. Translating gives CSVWSGGSYEQYF.

The chain couples TRBV19 to TRBJ1-2; D might be TRBD1 (5 bases). The V gene's germline CDR1 is LNHDA and CDR2 SQIVND (reference sequence). The CDR3 has 13 residues. V was pared by 7 bases and J by 8 bases, with 17 bases between. This chain's CDR3 is CASKPGGLAGYTF. DNA of the CDR3: TGTGCCAGTAAGCCTGGGGGACTAGCGGGCTACACCTTC.

This chain uses TRBV12-3 or TRBV12-4 with TRBJ1-1, with D possibly being TRBD1 (5 bases). Between the trimmed V and J ends, which lost 5 bases and 0 bases, there was a span of 10 bases. The CDR3 spans 14 residues. CDR3 nucleotide sequence: TGTGCCAGCAGTGCTGGACAAGTGAACACTGAAGCTTTCTTT. This encodes CASSAGQVNTEAFF.

The CDR3 here is CASSPRDRGMETQYF. As DNA, the CDR3 is TGCGCCAGCAGCCCTCGGGACAGGGGAATGGAGACCCAGTACTTC. This sequence joins TRBV4-1 and TRBJ2-5, with TRBD1 matching over 10 bases. This CDR3 is built from 15 residues. With 4 bases clipped from V and 5 bases from J, the junction kept 7 bases outside the gene matches. The V gene's germline CDR1 is MGHRA and CDR2 YSYEKL.

V and J are TRBV15 and TRBJ2-7; no clear D. This CDR3 has 14 residues. V lost 0 bases and J 1 base, leaving 7 bases between the germline ends. Germline CDR1 reads LNHNV; CDR2 reads YYDKDF (reference sequence). CDR3 DNA sequence: TGTGCCACCAGCAGAGAAGGCTCTTCCTACGAGCAGTACTTC. Translated: CATSREGSSYEQYF. The full variable domain, rest sourced from reference TRBV15 and TRBJ2-7, is DAMVIQNPRYQVTQFGKPVTLSCSQTLNHNVMYWYQQKSSQAPKLLFHYYDKDFNNEADTPDNFQSRRPNTSFCFLDIRSPGLGDTAMYLCATSREGSSYEQYFGPGTRLTVT.

This clonotype was detected many times. The chain employs TRBV27 and TRBJ2-5; tentative D call: TRBD1 (6 bases). The CDR3 sequence is 14 residues long. Germline loops: CDR1 MNHEY, CDR2 SMNVEV (reference sequence). Trimming removed 2 bases from V and 4 bases from J, with 11 bases in between. As DNA, the CDR3 is TGTGCCAGCAGTTTAGATGGCAGGGGAGAGACCCAGTACTTC. It yields the protein CASSLDGRGETQYF.

The chain has TRBV2 and TRBJ1-5, with D unclear. Trimming stripped 2 bases from V and 3 bases from J, with 8 bases between. CDR3 length: 14 amino acids. Per germline, CDR1 SNHLY and CDR2 FYNNEI. The chain's CDR3 is CASSEQITNQPQHF. The CDR3 DNA follows: TGTGCCAGCAGTGAACAGATTACCAATCAGCCCCAGCATTTT.

The gene calls are TRBV2 and TRBJ1-6, with D possibly TRBD1 on 5 matching bases. The V and J ends lost 4 bases and 3 bases respectively, with 13 bases between them. The CDR3 length is 16 residues. The germline gives CDR1 SNHLY, CDR2 FYNNEI. The CDR3 is CASSVGGPNYNSPLHF. CDR3 coding DNA: TGTGCCAGCAGTGTGGGGGGACCTAACTATAATTCACCCCTCCACTTT.

This clonotype was counted many times. The rearrangement joins TRBV2 to TRBJ2-7, with D tentatively TRBD2 (5 bases). The CDR3 covers 11 residues. Trimming shortened V by 3 bases and J by 6 bases, and 6 bases separated the two germline ends. Germline V gene lookup returns CDR1 SNHLY and CDR2 FYNNEI. As DNA, the CDR3 is TGTGCCAGCAGTGAGAGCGGCGAGCAGTACTTC. As protein: CASSESGEQYF.

Notes on this clonotype: Likely a read error: the CDR3 ends without its conserved phenylalanine or tryptophan. The chain joins TRBV12-3 or TRBV12-4 to TRBJ1-3, with a tentative D call TRBD1 (6 bases). Deletions cut 2 bases from V and 9 bases from J, with 8 bases between. The CDR3 has 12 residues. The CDR3 DNA is TGTGCCAGCAGTTTAAGGGGGTTCACCATATATCTT. Translated: CASSLRGFTIYL.